The clone carrying this T cell receptor beta chain showed up many times. Its matching antigen is unknown. The sample originates from a study of neurological immune-mediated disorders. Volunteers at a blood bank in Maryland, USA, were the healthy controls. Input was around 1 million sorted T cells, either CD4+ or CD8+. General observations from the study: CDR3 amino acid sequences of expanded clones were not shared across subjects, a result suggesting private repertoires in all groups. Whereas HTLV-1-associated myelopathy showed the most TCR clonal expansion, multiple sclerosis showed the least, with levels below those of healthy controls.

The CDR3 totals 14 residues. Trimming left V 1 base short and J 3 bases short, with 9 bases between. Per germline, CDR1 SGHDN and CDR2 FVKESK. MiXCR, applied by TCRdb to the 5' RACE reads, yields one record per CDR3 protein. The sample holds more than 30,000 distinct CDR3 sequences, approximately 7.2% seen once. The source material was CD4+ T cells from blood. The V gene is TRBV14, the J gene TRBJ1-2; D is ambiguous. This sequence originates from a man between 50 and 59 years old in good health. This CDR3 reads CASSQGGDDYGYTF. CDR3 coding DNA: TGTGCCAGCAGCCAAGGGGGAGATGACTATGGCTACACCTTC.